This T cell receptor (beta chain) was captured by sequencing in a study of CD8 T cells in ankylosing spondylitis. Regarding the study as a whole: There was reportedly significant enrichment of clones that were disease-linked in matched ankylosing spondylitis synovial fluid.

TCRdb reprocessed the 5' RACE reads via MiXCR and lists one record per CDR3 protein. The table records 250,000 to 400,000 distinct CDR3 sequences, more than 9% of them present only once. Worth noting for this clonotype: Its antigen is undetermined.

The J segment lost 0 bases and the V segment lost 4 bases, leaving 4 bases of the junction unmatched. CDR1 is SNHLY and CDR2 is FYNNEI in the germline V gene. This CDR3 has 16 amino acids. The receptor comes from a female donor with ankylosing spondylitis or in good health (not recorded which). The V and J genes are TRBV2 and TRBJ2-1; 9 bases are shared with TRBD2. Sequenced sample: blood, either unsorted or a sorted T cell fraction (not recorded which). CDR3 in DNA: TGTGCCAGCAGTGGGAGGGGACTAGCCTCCTACAATGAGCAGTTCTTC. It encodes CASSGRGLASYNEQFF.